Presented here are 18 T cell receptor beta chains from one specimen sequenced in a study of identical twins. TCRdb recomputed calls from the 5' RACE reads with MiXCR, one row per CDR3 protein. The sample lists a few hundred thousand distinct CDR3 sequences; around 24% were seen once. These data were also filed under a second study, of T cells expressing NK-cell markers.

The sequencing input was CD4+ T cells sorted from blood. The receptors stem from a woman aged 18-29 years in good health.

This clonotype was detected many times. The rearrangement uses TRBV12-3 or TRBV12-4 and TRBJ1-5; D unclear. The V and J ends lost 1 base and 0 bases respectively, with 7 bases between them. This CDR3 has 15 amino acids. CDR3: CASSLVADSNQPQHF. CDR3 nucleotides: TGTGCCAGCAGTTTAGTAGCGGATAGCAATCAGCCCCAGCATTTT.

The chain is built from TRBV5-1 and TRBJ2-7; 7 bases fit TRBD1. The CDR3 is made up of 15 amino acids. Germline V gene lookup returns CDR1 SGHRS and CDR2 YFSETQ. After removal of 4 bases from V and 1 base from J, the junction contained 8 bases not matched to a gene. CDR3 residues: CASSARTGSSYEQYF. The CDR3 DNA reads as TGCGCCAGCAGCGCCCGGACAGGTTCGTCCTACGAGCAGTACTTC.

This clonotype was detected a few times. The genes are TRBV27 and TRBJ2-7; 9 nucleotides align to TRBD1. From germline, CDR1 is MNHEY and CDR2 SMNVEV (reference sequence). The CDR3 spans 16 residues. Trimming removed 5 bases from V and 3 bases from J; junction bases left unmatched: 11. CDR3 residues: CASSRSTGTGIYEQYF. CDR3 nucleotide sequence: TGTGCCAGCAGTCGCTCCACCGGGACAGGGATCTACGAGCAGTACTTC.

This clonotype showed up just a few times. The rearrangement joins TRBV6-1 to TRBJ1-1; the D is unclear. The CDR3 runs to 13 residues. The germline gives CDR1 MNHNS, CDR2 SASEGT. Deletions cut 5 bases from V and 6 bases from J, with 13 bases between. The CDR3 protein is CASSLTLRAEAFF. The CDR3 coding sequence is TGTGCCAGCAGTCTTACTTTACGCGCTGAAGCTTTCTTT.

The chain joins TRBV3-1 to TRBJ2-3, with TRBD1 identical over 9 bases. With V trimmed by 7 bases and J by 1 base, 3 bases remained unmatched. The CDR3 consists of 14 residues. CDR1 is LGHDT, CDR2 YNNKEL, per germline (reference sequence). CDR3 coding DNA: TGTGCCAGCACCCGGACAGGGGGCACAGATACGCAGTATTTT. This encodes CASTRTGGTDTQYF.

At least ten counts were recorded for this clonotype. The CDR3 DNA sequence: TGTGCCAGCAGCCGTTCTTCCGGGTTGTACGAGCAGTACTTC. Protein product: CASSRSSGLYEQYF. The chain combines TRBV3-1 with TRBJ2-7; the D is unclear. V lost 4 bases to trimming and J lost 4 bases, with 14 bases between them. CDR1 LGHDT and CDR2 YNNKEL come from the germline V gene (reference sequence). The CDR3 contains 14 residues.

The chain carries TRBV20-1 and TRBJ1-4; D is unresolved. V lost 4 bases, J lost 5 bases, and 8 bases lay in between. The germline CDR1 and CDR2 sequences are DFQATT and SNEGSKA (reference sequence). This CDR3 region has 12 residues. CDR3 residues: CSAIRQNEKLFF. CDR3 DNA: TGCAGTGCTATACGACAAAATGAAAAACTGTTTTTT.

The sample holds one count of this clonotype. The chain carries TRBV6-1 and TRBJ1-4; D gene ambiguous. From germline, CDR1 is MNHNS and CDR2 SASEGT. This CDR3 region has 14 residues. The V end lost 6 bases, the J end lost 8 bases, and 16 bases lay between the germline ends. CDR3 amino acids: CASSLPGMKEKLFF. The CDR3 bases are TGTGCCAGCAGCCTGCCCGGTATGAAGGAAAAACTGTTTTTT.

This clonotype has a handful of counts. The gene calls are TRBV5-1 and TRBJ1-1; D is possibly TRBD1 (6 bases). V dropped 4 bases and J dropped 5 bases, with 12 bases sitting between them. CDR1 is SGHRS and CDR2 is YFSETQ in the germline V gene. The CDR3 loop spans 13 amino acids. CDR3 sequence reads: CASSHNQGTEAFF. CDR3 nucleotides: TGCGCCAGCAGCCACAACCAGGGGACTGAAGCTTTCTTT. The full variable domain, in which reference TRBV5-1 and TRBJ1-1 provide the parts outside the CDR3, is KAGVTQTPRYLIKTRGQQVTLSCSPISGHRSVSWYQQTPGQGLQFLFEYFSETQRNKGNFPGRFSGRQFSNSRSEMNVSTLELGDSALYLCASSHNQGTEAFFGQGTRLTVV.

This chain uses TRBV5-1 with TRBJ2-3; perhaps TRBD2 as D (7 bases). The CDR3 is 17 residues long. V dropped 4 bases and J dropped 0 bases, with 18 bases sitting between them. The germline CDR1 and CDR2 sequences are SGHRS and YFSETQ. The CDR3 is CASSGGTLAPSTDTQYF. CDR3 nucleotide sequence: TGCGCCAGCAGCGGGGGCACACTAGCGCCTAGCACAGATACGCAGTATTTT.

This clonotype came up a few times. The chain employs TRBV7-6 and TRBJ2-3, with 10 bases lining up with TRBD2. The CDR3 totals 15 residues. CDR1 is SGHVS, CDR2 FNYEAQ, per germline. V gave up 3 bases and J gave up 6 bases; unmatched junction bases: 6. The CDR3 coding sequence is TGTGCCAGCAGCTTCTCTCGGACTAGCGGTGATACGCAGTATTTT. This translates into CASSFSRTSGDTQYF.

The chain has TRBV4-1 and TRBJ2-7; D possibly corresponds to TRBD2 (6 bases). The V gene's germline CDR1 is MGHRA and CDR2 YSYEKL. This CDR3 comprises 15 residues. The ends were cut back, 3 bases at V and 2 bases at J, with 14 bases in the middle. CDR3 nucleotide sequence: TGCGCCAGCAGCCATACCGGGACTGTAGCCTACGAGCAGTACTTC. Encoded protein: CASSHTGTVAYEQYF.

In this sample, this clonotype turned up a few times. This rearrangement joins TRBV27 to TRBJ2-3, with no clear D. The V gene lost 5 bases and the J gene lost 2 bases, with 17 bases spanning the gap. CDR1 is MNHEY, CDR2 SMNVEV, per germline (reference sequence). CDR3 length: 16 residues. CDR3 residues: CASSPLSLFDTDTQYF. CDR3 nucleotides: TGTGCCAGCAGTCCCTTAAGTCTTTTTGACACAGATACGCAGTATTTT.

The table lists this clonotype with a few counts. V gene TRBV20-1 combines with J gene TRBJ2-7; possible D gene TRBD2, 5 bases. V lost 1 base and J lost 3, with 10 bases in between. The CDR3 has 13 residues. The V gene's germline CDR1 is DFQATT and CDR2 SNEGSKA (reference sequence). CDR3 amino acids: CSARATRDYEQYF. The CDR3 DNA reads as TGCAGTGCTAGAGCAACTAGAGACTACGAGCAGTACTTC.

The gene calls are TRBV9 and TRBJ2-3; 9 bases agree with TRBD2. The CDR3 has 16 amino acids. V lost 4 bases and J lost 0; bases outside the gene matches: 6. Germline assignment: CDR1 SGDLS and CDR2 YYNGEE. In DNA, the CDR3 is TGTGCCAGCAGCATTGGACTAGCGCAAAGCACAGATACGCAGTATTTT. Its translation: CASSIGLAQSTDTQYF.

This clonotype was observed a few times. This sequence joins TRBV7-2 and TRBJ2-7; the D call may be TRBD1 or TRBD2 (5 bases each). The CDR3 has 14 residues. Trimming pared 8 bases from V and 5 bases from J, leaving 19 bases between. In germline, CDR1 is SGHTA, CDR2 FQGNSA. The DNA of the CDR3 is TGTGCCAGCTTAGACGGGACGGGACCGCACGAGCAGTACTTC. As protein: CASLDGTGPHEQYF.

The chain joins TRBV25-1 to TRBJ2-7; D call uncertain. V gave up 0 bases and J gave up 0 bases, with 12 bases separating them. Germline V gives CDR1 MGHDK, CDR2 SYGVNS. The CDR3 is 16 residues long. CDR3 nucleotides: TGTGCCAGCAGTGAATATAGCCGGAAGAGCTCCTACGAGCAGTACTTC. Translating it yields CASSEYSRKSSYEQYF.

This clonotype was observed many times. The chain recombines TRBV5-1 with TRBJ1-2; D remains ambiguous. Germline V gene lookup returns CDR1 SGHRS and CDR2 YFSETQ. This CDR3 region has 15 residues. Trimming removed 2 bases at V and 0 bases at J, with 11 bases between. The CDR3: CASSLITETNYGYTF. CDR3 bases: TGCGCCAGCAGCTTAATCACGGAAACTAACTATGGCTACACCTTC. The full variable domain, its missing parts supplied by reference TRBV5-1 and TRBJ1-2, is KAGVTQTPRYLIKTRGQQVTLSCSPISGHRSVSWYQQTPGQGLQFLFEYFSETQRNKGNFPGRFSGRQFSNSRSEMNVSTLELGDSALYLCASSLITETNYGYTFGSGTRLTVV.